This TCR beta chain was sequenced in a study of OX40 agonist ivuxolimab in advanced cancers. Study overall: The study reported partial responses in three patients: one hepatocellular carcinoma, two cutaneous melanoma. Study results and caveats: Certain nonresponders additionally had low normalized T-cell clonal expansion.

A remark on this clone: The antigen is undetermined.

Assay used: immunoSEQ multiplex PCR; TCRdb lists only in-frame clones, some missing. The sample contains about 45,000 clones, 84% of which appear only once. Sequenced material: CD4+ or CD8+ T cells sorted from blood, taken in a trial of the OX40 agonist ivuxolimab. This TCR was sampled from an adult with an advanced solid tumor such as melanoma, head and neck, liver or kidney cancer.

The CDR3 nucleotides are TGTGCCAGCAGAGGGCAGCTCTACGAGCAGTACTTC. It specifies CASRGQLYEQYF. The chain couples TRBV2 to TRBJ2-5, with D uncertain. The last part of the DNA fits TRBJ2-7 better; the J call may be wrong. This CDR3 contains 12 residues. CDR1 and CDR2 from the germline V gene are SNHLY and FYNNEI.